Shown below are 2 T cell receptor beta chains from a single sample sequenced in a study of T cell responses to AZD1222 COVID-19 vaccine (dated by TCRdb to about 2021). Libraries were constructed by the immunoSEQ multiplex PCR assay. The table was pulled from immuneACCESS by TCRdb, which kept in-frame rearrangements only. Such tables lose some clones; where checked, under half of the loss comes from unresolved V genes, and the rest has no known cause. In all, the sample holds approximately 120,000 clones, and about nine tenths of those were seen once. In total, the top ten clones hold 1.1% of the sample. This sample's time point label indicates: baseline before first vaccination. Sample: peripheral blood, taken on day 0 of AZD1222 vaccination. The origin of the receptors is an adult in good health.

The CDR3: CASSHLTGGGEKLFF. The CDR3 coding sequence is TGCGCCAGCAGCCACCTGACGGGGGGGGGTGAAAAACTGTTTTTT. The genes are TRBV4-1 and TRBJ1-4; maybe TRBD1 (5 bases). Germline V CDR1 and CDR2: MGHRA, YSYEKL. The CDR3 is 15 amino acids. Trimming stripped 3 bases from V and 7 bases from J, with 15 bases between.

The chain recombines TRBV12-3 or TRBV12-4 with TRBJ1-5; D unresolved. The CDR3 totals 13 residues. The ends were cut back, 6 bases at V and 4 bases at J, with 10 bases in the middle. The CDR3, as DNA: TGTGCCAGCAGACCCACCGGGAATCAGCCCCAGCATTTT. Its protein product is CASRPTGNQPQHF.